The clone carrying this T cell receptor (beta chain) was found many times. The sample originates from a study of T-cell reconstitution after alpha-beta-depleted transplantation in children. Germline loops: CDR1 MDHEN, CDR2 SYDVKM. The junction had 11 bases not matched to a gene; V was cut back by 4 bases and J by 9 bases. This CDR3 spans 16 amino acids. This sample's TCRbeta library carried unique molecular identifier barcodes. One entry per CDR3 protein, called by TCRdb with MiXCR from the PCR reads. The data show around 250,000 distinct CDR3 sequences, 9.9% seen once. The source was PBMCs from the stem cell graft donor, collected from the stem cell graft. This sequence was found in a human donor who donated a stem cell graft to a child with SCID. The V call is TRBV28, the J call TRBJ1-6; 8 bases are a match to TRBD1. CDR3 sequence reads: CASSSRTGTVGSPLHF. The CDR3 bases are TGTGCCAGCAGTTCCCGGACAGGGACAGTTGGTTCACCCCTCCACTTT.